Following are 26 T cell receptor beta chains from one sample sequenced in a study of blood T cell repertoires in COVID-19 (dated by TCRdb to between 2020 and 2021). The protocol used for the library was the immunoSEQ multiplex PCR assay. TCRdb holds this immuneACCESS table with in-frame rearrangements only. Some clones are missing; in checked studies, unresolved V genes explain under half, and the rest has no known cause. In this sample the table shows around 300,000 clones, roughly 89% of which occur a single time. The ten biggest clones cover roughly 1.8% of the sample. The source material was PBMCs or T cells enriched from blood (not recorded which). The receptors were gathered from a woman aged 55 to 70 who had recovered from COVID-19.

The chain has TRBV13 and TRBJ1-2; 12 bases are a match to TRBD1. The CDR3 is made up of 15 amino acids. The germline V gene encodes CDR1 PRHDT and CDR2 FYEKMQ (reference sequence). Trimming cost V 5 bases and J 4 bases; bases outside gene matches: 5. This CDR3 is CASSPPGQGAYGYTF. In DNA form, the CDR3 reads TGTGCCAGCAGCCCTCCGGGACAGGGGGCCTATGGCTACACCTTC. Full variable domain (rest looked up from reference TRBV13 and TRBJ1-2): AAGVIQSPRHLIKEKRETATLKCYPIPRHDTVYWYQQGPGQDPQFLISFYEKMQSDKGSIPDRFSAQQFSDYHSELNMSSLELGDSALYFCASSPPGQGAYGYTFGSGTRLTVV.

This chain links TRBV27 with TRBJ1-6; a weak D match, TRBD1 (5 bases). CDR1 and CDR2 (germline): MNHEY, SMNVEV (reference sequence). The CDR3 extends over 15 amino acids. Trimming removed 6 bases from V and 7 bases from J, with 16 bases in between. Here the CDR3 DNA reads TGTGCCAGCAGAAGCAGGGCGTCTGGCAATTCACCCCTCCACTTT. This gives the protein CASRSRASGNSPLHF.

The V gene is TRBV5-1, the J gene TRBJ1-1, with TRBD1 matching 7 bases. The CDR3 consists of 15 residues. Trimming at V came to 4 bases and at J to 0 bases, leaving 6 bases not matched to a gene. Germline lookup yields CDR1 SGHRS and CDR2 YFSETQ. CDR3 protein: CASSPLGQLNTEAFF. The CDR3 DNA reads TGCGCCAGCAGCCCCTTGGGACAGCTGAACACTGAAGCTTTCTTT.

The CDR3 coding sequence is TGTGCCAGCAGTGTTCGGGGGAGTATTAGCACAGATACGCAGTATTTT. It is translated as CASSVRGSISTDTQYF. The chain carries TRBV2 and TRBJ2-3, with D possibly TRBD2 on 6 matching bases. Germline CDR1 and CDR2: SNHLY and FYNNEI. Trimming removed 4 bases at V and 0 bases at J, with 14 bases between. The CDR3 is 16 amino acids.

This clone is a singleton in its sample. The chain combines TRBV30 with TRBJ1-2; the D is unclear. Trimming took 2 bases from V and 2 from J, leaving 9 bases between them. The germline V gene encodes CDR1 GTSNPN and CDR2 SVGIG (reference sequence). This CDR3 comprises 13 residues. In DNA form, the CDR3 reads TGTGCCTGGAGTCCCGGACTGAACTATGGCTACACCTTC. This sequence encodes CAWSPGLNYGYTF.

The chain links TRBV24-1 to TRBJ1-1; a weak D match, TRBD1 (6 bases). Trimming shortened V by 7 bases and J by 4 bases, and 15 bases separated the two germline ends. The germline CDR1 and CDR2 sequences are KGHDR and SFDVKD. The CDR3 runs 14 residues. CDR3 in amino acids: CATRDSLTGTEAFF. The DNA of the CDR3 is TGTGCCACCAGGGACAGCTTAACAGGCACTGAAGCTTTCTTT.

The V call is TRBV19, the J call TRBJ1-2; no firm D call. The CDR3 consists of 12 residues. Trimming pared 3 bases from V and 6 bases from J, leaving 8 bases between. Looked up from germline, CDR1 is LNHDA and CDR2 is SQIVND (reference sequence). The CDR3 coding sequence is TGTGCCAGTAGTATGTTGGCGGATGGCTACACCTTC. Its translation: CASSMLADGYTF.

The chain couples TRBV9 to TRBJ2-1; D is unresolved. CDR1 is SGDLS, CDR2 YYNGEE, per germline. Trimming stripped 0 bases from V and 9 bases from J, with 10 bases between. This CDR3 comprises 13 residues. CDR3 sequence reads: CASSVAGVGEQFF. The CDR3, as DNA: TGTGCCAGCAGCGTAGCCGGTGTTGGTGAGCAGTTCTTC. The whole variable domain, filled in from reference TRBV9 and TRBJ2-1, reads DSGVTQTPKHLITATGQRVTLRCSPRSGDLSVYWYQQSLDQGLQFLIQYYNGEERAKGNILERFSAQQFPDLHSELNLSSLELGDSALYFCASSVAGVGEQFFGPGTRLTVL.

V is TRBV29-1 and J is TRBJ1-1, with D unresolved. CDR1 is SQVTM, CDR2 ANQGSEA, per germline. The length of the CDR3 is 12 residues. V was clipped by 7 bases and J by 4 bases, with 13 bases between them. In DNA form, the CDR3 reads TGCAGCGATTCCAGGCTCCTCACTGAAGCTTTCTTT. This sequence encodes CSDSRLLTEAFF.

The chain links TRBV27 to TRBJ1-2, with no clear D. CDR3 length: 11 residues. Germline V gene lookup returns CDR1 MNHEY and CDR2 SMNVEV (reference sequence). Deletions cut 10 bases from V and 9 bases from J, with 15 bases between. CDR3 sequence (DNA): TGTGCCACTCACAGACGTCCGAGCTACACCTTC. Its protein is CATHRRPSYTF.

This rearrangement joins TRBV6-5 to TRBJ1-2; TRBD1 matches at 7 bases. Germline V gives CDR1 MNHEY, CDR2 SVGAGI. The CDR3 has 15 residues. The J segment lost 3 bases and the V segment lost 6 bases, leaving 10 bases of the junction unmatched. CDR3 loop: CASSATRGVHYGYTF. The DNA of the CDR3 is TGTGCCAGCAGCGCAACCAGGGGGGTCCACTATGGCTACACCTTC.

V gene TRBV29-1 combines with J gene TRBJ2-3; the D gene is possibly TRBD2 (6 bases). From germline, CDR1 is SQVTM and CDR2 ANQGSEA. Trimming cost V 4 bases and J 1 base, with 12 bases left between them. This CDR3 has 14 residues. In DNA form, the CDR3 reads TGCAGCGTTGTGAAGGGCGGGGGCACAGATACGCAGTATTTT. It translates to CSVVKGGGTDTQYF.

V and J are TRBV7-9 and TRBJ2-1; TRBD1 matches 7 bases. CDR1 is SEHNR and CDR2 is FQNEAQ in the germline V gene (reference sequence). V was pared by 1 base and J by 6 bases, with 3 bases of the junction left unmatched. This CDR3 is built from 14 residues. The CDR3 coding sequence is TGTGCCAGCAGCTTAGTAGCAGGGGGCAATGAGCAGTTCTTC. Its protein product is CASSLVAGGNEQFF.

Notes on this clone: Other DNA sequences from this sample encode an identical CDR3 as well. This chain links TRBV9 with TRBJ2-1, with unresolved D. The V gene's germline CDR1 is SGDLS and CDR2 YYNGEE. The V end lost 3 bases, the J end lost 0 bases, and 10 bases lay between the germline ends. There are 15 residues in the CDR3. As DNA, the CDR3 is TGTGCCAGCAGCGGTAGCCCCAGCTCCTACAATGAGCAGTTCTTC. Protein sequence: CASSGSPSSYNEQFF. The full variable domain, its missing parts supplied by reference TRBV9 and TRBJ2-1, is DSGVTQTPKHLITATGQRVTLRCSPRSGDLSVYWYQQSLDQGLQFLIQYYNGEERAKGNILERFSAQQFPDLHSELNLSSLELGDSALYFCASSGSPSSYNEQFFGPGTRLTVL.

The J gene is TRBJ2-1, the V gene TRBV7-9; D may be TRBD1 (6 bases). This CDR3 is 15 amino acids long. The V and J ends lost 5 bases and 0 bases respectively, with 11 bases between them. Germline V gene data show CDR1 as SEHNR and CDR2 as FQNEAQ (reference sequence). DNA for the CDR3: TGTGCCAGCAGCCCGGGACACAGCTCCTACAATGAGCAGTTCTTC. Its protein is CASSPGHSSYNEQFF.

This chain joins TRBV13 and TRBJ2-1, with 7 bases aligning to TRBD2. Germline assignment: CDR1 PRHDT and CDR2 FYEKMQ (reference sequence). The length of the CDR3 is 15 residues. V shed 2 bases, J shed 5 bases, and the junction held 6 bases outside the gene matches. CDR3 in amino acids: CASSLSGGRDNEQFF. The CDR3 coding sequence is TGTGCCAGCAGCTTAAGTGGCGGGAGAGACAATGAGCAGTTCTTC. The full variable domain, completed using reference TRBV13 and TRBJ2-1, is AAGVIQSPRHLIKEKRETATLKCYPIPRHDTVYWYQQGPGQDPQFLISFYEKMQSDKGSIPDRFSAQQFSDYHSELNMSSLELGDSALYFCASSLSGGRDNEQFFGPGTRLTVL.

The rearrangement links TRBV19 to TRBJ1-5; tentative D call: TRBD1 (5 bases). Per the germline V gene, CDR1 is LNHDA and CDR2 is SQIVND (reference sequence). The CDR3 covers 16 residues. V gave up 2 bases and J gave up 0 bases, with 11 bases separating them. CDR3 nucleotides: TGTGCCAGTAGTATAACAAGGACAATTAGCAATCAGCCCCAGCATTTT. This translates into CASSITRTISNQPQHF.

The chain combines TRBV6-5 with TRBJ2-2; 9 nucleotides line up with TRBD2. Germline values: CDR1 MNHEY, CDR2 SVGAGI. Losses at the gene ends were 2 bases for V and 6 bases for J; bases not matched to a gene: 7. CDR3 length: 16 amino acids. CDR3: CASSYDLAGAAGELFF. The CDR3 DNA sequence: TGTGCCAGCAGTTACGATTTAGCGGGAGCGGCCGGGGAGCTGTTTTTT.

CDR3 in DNA: TGTGCCAGTAGTACCCCGGGACAAATCATGAACACTGAAGCTTTCTTT. Translating it yields CASSTPGQIMNTEAFF. V usage is TRBV19 and J usage is TRBJ1-1; tentatively, D is TRBD1 (6 bases). V lost 4 bases, J lost 0 bases, and 15 bases lay in between. From germline, CDR1 is LNHDA and CDR2 SQIVND (reference sequence). This CDR3 is built from 16 residues.

This chain links TRBV6-5 with TRBJ1-1; 7 nucleotides agree with TRBD1. With V trimmed by 6 bases and J by 0 bases, 4 bases remained unmatched. Per the germline V gene, CDR1 is MNHEY and CDR2 is SVGAGI. The CDR3 has 14 residues. CDR3 sequence: CASRKQGMNTEAFF. Written as DNA, the CDR3 is TGTGCCAGCAGAAAACAGGGGATGAACACTGAAGCTTTCTTT.

This clone was detected only once. The gene calls are TRBV11-1 and TRBJ1-1, with D unresolved. The V gene lost 4 bases and the J gene lost 5 bases, with 11 bases spanning the gap. This CDR3 is 13 amino acids long. In germline, CDR1 is SGHAT, CDR2 FQDESV (reference sequence). The CDR3 DNA reads TGTGCCAGCAGCTCCAGGAGAGGGACTGAAGCTTTCTTT. It is translated as CASSSRRGTEAFF.

J is TRBJ2-2 and V is TRBV7-2; 8 nucleotides agree with TRBD2. The CDR3 length is 16 residues. Trimming removed 2 bases from V and 3 bases from J; junction bases left unmatched: 5. CDR1 is SGHTA and CDR2 is FQGNSA in the germline V gene. CDR3 nucleotide sequence: TGTGCCAGCAGCTTAACGGGGGGGCGTTACACCGGGGAGCTGTTTTTT. It yields the protein CASSLTGGRYTGELFF. The entire variable domain, with the rest obtained from reference TRBV7-2 and TRBJ2-2, is as follows: GAGVSQSPSNKVTEKGKDVELRCDPISGHTALYWYRQSLGQGLEFLIYFQGNSAPDKSGLPSDRFSAERTGGSVSTLTIQRTQQEDSAVYLCASSLTGGRYTGELFFGEGSRLTVL.

The chain links TRBV2 to TRBJ1-5, with 7 bases that match TRBD1. Per germline, CDR1 SNHLY and CDR2 FYNNEI. The CDR3 consists of 14 residues. V lost 6 bases, J lost 6 bases, and 8 bases stayed unmatched. The CDR3 sequence: CASSATGARQPQHF. DNA for the CDR3: TGTGCCAGCAGCGCTACAGGGGCCCGTCAGCCCCAGCATTTT.

The genes are TRBV19 and TRBJ1-6, with 10 bases fitting TRBD1. This CDR3 is built from 17 residues. V lost 4 bases and J lost 4; bases outside the gene matches: 7. Germline V gives CDR1 LNHDA, CDR2 SQIVND (reference sequence). CDR3: CASSKGQGPRYNSPLHF. The CDR3 DNA follows: TGTGCCAGTAGTAAGGGACAGGGGCCGCGATATAATTCACCCCTCCACTTT. Full variable domain (outside the CDR3, taken from reference TRBV19 and TRBJ1-6): DGGITQSPKYLFRKEGQNVTLSCEQNLNHDAMYWYRQDPGQGLRLIYYSQIVNDFQKGDIAEGYSVSREKKESFPLTVTSAQKNPTAFYLCASSKGQGPRYNSPLHFGNGTRLTVT.

The CDR3 DNA is TGTGCCAGCAGACAGGGGGCCGACACTGAAGCTTTCTTT. This translates into CASRQGADTEAFF. This chain joins TRBV5-5 and TRBJ1-1; 9 nucleotides align to TRBD1. Germline CDR1 reads SGHKS; CDR2 reads YYEKEE (reference sequence). The ends lost 5 bases at V and 3 bases at J; junction bases unmatched: 2. This CDR3 spans 13 amino acids. Drawing the rest from reference TRBV5-5 and TRBJ1-1, the complete variable domain is DAGVTQSPTHLIKTRGQQVTLRCSPISGHKSVSWYQQVLGQGPQFIFQYYEKEERGRGNFPDRFSARQFPNYSSELNVNALLLGDSALYLCASRQGADTEAFFGQGTRLTVV.

The gene calls are TRBV4-1 and TRBJ2-5; D is possibly TRBD2 (6 bases). From germline, CDR1 is MGHRA and CDR2 YSYEKL. V lost 1 base, J lost 13 bases, and 16 bases lay in between. CDR3 length: 13 amino acids. The CDR3 region has the DNA TGCGCCAGCAGCCAAGCCGCGGAGGGAGTACGGTACTTC. Protein: CASSQAAEGVRYF.